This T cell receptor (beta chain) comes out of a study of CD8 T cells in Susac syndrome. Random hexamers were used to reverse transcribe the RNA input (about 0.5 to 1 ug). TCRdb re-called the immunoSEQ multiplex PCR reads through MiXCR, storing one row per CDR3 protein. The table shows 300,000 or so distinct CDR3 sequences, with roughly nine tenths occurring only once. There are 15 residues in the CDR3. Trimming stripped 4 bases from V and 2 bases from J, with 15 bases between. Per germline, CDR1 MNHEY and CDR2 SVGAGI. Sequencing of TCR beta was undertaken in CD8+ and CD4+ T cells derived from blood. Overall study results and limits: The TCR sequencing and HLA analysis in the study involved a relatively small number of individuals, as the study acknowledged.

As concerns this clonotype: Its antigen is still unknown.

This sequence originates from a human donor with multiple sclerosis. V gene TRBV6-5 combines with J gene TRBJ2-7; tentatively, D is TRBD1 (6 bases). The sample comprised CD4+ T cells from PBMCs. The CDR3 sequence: CASSLLRDTAYEQYF. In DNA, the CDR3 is TGTGCCAGCAGTTTACTCCGGGACACGGCCTACGAGCAGTACTTC.